The 7 T cell receptor beta chains given below trace back to one sample, sequenced in a study of PD-L1 blockade in urothelial cancer. Here immunoSEQ multiplex PCR was the method, and the copy in TCRdb shows in-frame clones only, minus some. The profile covers over 65,000 clones, with less than 90% appearing a single time and 4.7% taken by the ten largest. This material consisted of PBMCs, taken around atezolizumab (anti-PD-L1) treatment. All receptors come from a man between 65 and 80 years old with urothelial cancer.

This clone turned up a few times. The chain carries TRBV30 and TRBJ1-2, with a tentative D call TRBD1 (5 bases). The V gene lost 2 bases and the J gene lost 14 bases, with 18 bases spanning the gap. The germline V gene encodes CDR1 GTSNPN and CDR2 SVGIG (reference sequence). The CDR3 is made up of 12 amino acids. The CDR3 region has the DNA TGTGCCTGGAGTCCGACAGCGGGGAGCAGGACCTTC. Translated: CAWSPTAGSRTF.

The genes are TRBV5-1 and TRBJ2-3, with a tentative D call TRBD2 (5 bases). The germline V and J ends were trimmed by 3 bases and 7 bases, with 15 bases remaining between them. Germline V gene sequence: CDR1 SGHRS, CDR2 YFSETQ. The CDR3 length is 14 residues. The CDR3 DNA sequence: TGCGCCAGCAGCTCAAGGACTGGCGCTTATACGCAGTATTTT. It is translated as CASSSRTGAYTQYF.

The V call is TRBV6-1, the J call TRBJ2-5; 7 bases align to TRBD2. The CDR3 has 15 residues. The V gene end was trimmed by 4 bases and the J gene end by 5 bases; junction bases not matched to a gene: 10. Germline assignment: CDR1 MNHNS and CDR2 SASEGT. CDR3 nucleotides: TGTGCCAGCAGTGTGGCGGGAGCGGGGTGGGAGACCCAGTACTTC. Amino acid sequence: CASSVAGAGWETQYF.

The chain is built from TRBV5-4 and TRBJ2-7; D is possibly TRBD1 (7 bases). Trimming took 2 bases from V and 1 from J, leaving 19 bases between them. Germline V gene data show CDR1 as SGHNT and CDR2 as YYREEE (reference sequence). The length of the CDR3 is 17 residues. The CDR3 sequence: CASSLKPGGKTSYEQYF. CDR3 nucleotide sequence: TGTGCCAGCAGCTTAAAACCAGGGGGGAAAACGTCCTACGAGCAGTACTTC.

This chain uses TRBV18 with TRBJ2-1; 9 bases are a match to TRBD1. Germline loops: CDR1 KGHSH, CDR2 LQKENI. The trim removed 3 bases at V and 6 bases at J, leaving 6 bases unmatched. This CDR3 region has 15 residues. CDR3 nucleotides: TGTGCCAGCTCACCTCGGACAGGGGAAAGCAATGAGCAGTTCTTC. Protein: CASSPRTGESNEQFF. The full variable domain, completed using reference TRBV18 and TRBJ2-1, is NAGVMQNPRHLVRRRGQEARLRCSPMKGHSHVYWYRQLPEEGLKFMVYLQKENIIDESGMPKERFSAEFPKEGPSILRIQQVVRGDSAAYFCASSPRTGESNEQFFGPGTRLTVL.

The chain uses TRBV16 and TRBJ2-5; TRBD1 might be the D (6 bases). Germline assignment: CDR1 KGHSY and CDR2 FQNENV. This CDR3 comprises 15 residues. The germline V and J ends were trimmed by 0 bases and 3 bases, with 11 bases remaining between them. This CDR3 is CASSQSGQGKETQYF. Written as DNA, the CDR3 is TGTGCCAGCAGCCAATCCGGGCAGGGGAAAGAGACCCAGTACTTC.

This rearrangement joins TRBV5-1 to TRBJ1-1, with TRBD1 matching 8 bases. Germline V gene sequence: CDR1 SGHRS, CDR2 YFSETQ. Germline trimming cut 4 bases from V and 0 bases from J; bases unmatched to any gene: 2. The CDR3 has 14 amino acids. The CDR3 DNA is TGCGCCAGCAGCCCGGGACAGGTGAACACTGAAGCTTTCTTT. Translated: CASSPGQVNTEAFF.